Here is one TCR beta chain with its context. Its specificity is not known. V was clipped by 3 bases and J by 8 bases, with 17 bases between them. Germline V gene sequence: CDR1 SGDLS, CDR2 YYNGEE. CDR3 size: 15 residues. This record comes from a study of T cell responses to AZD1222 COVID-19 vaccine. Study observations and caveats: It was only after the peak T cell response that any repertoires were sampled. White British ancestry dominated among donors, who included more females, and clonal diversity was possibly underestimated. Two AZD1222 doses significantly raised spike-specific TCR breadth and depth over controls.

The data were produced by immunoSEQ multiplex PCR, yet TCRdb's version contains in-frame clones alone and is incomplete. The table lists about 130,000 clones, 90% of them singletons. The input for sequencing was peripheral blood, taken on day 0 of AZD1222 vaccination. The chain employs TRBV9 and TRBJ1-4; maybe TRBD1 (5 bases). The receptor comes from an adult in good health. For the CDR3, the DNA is TGTGCCAGCAGCGCAAGCGGAGGGGATCGGGAAAAACTGTTTTTT. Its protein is CASSASGGDREKLFF.